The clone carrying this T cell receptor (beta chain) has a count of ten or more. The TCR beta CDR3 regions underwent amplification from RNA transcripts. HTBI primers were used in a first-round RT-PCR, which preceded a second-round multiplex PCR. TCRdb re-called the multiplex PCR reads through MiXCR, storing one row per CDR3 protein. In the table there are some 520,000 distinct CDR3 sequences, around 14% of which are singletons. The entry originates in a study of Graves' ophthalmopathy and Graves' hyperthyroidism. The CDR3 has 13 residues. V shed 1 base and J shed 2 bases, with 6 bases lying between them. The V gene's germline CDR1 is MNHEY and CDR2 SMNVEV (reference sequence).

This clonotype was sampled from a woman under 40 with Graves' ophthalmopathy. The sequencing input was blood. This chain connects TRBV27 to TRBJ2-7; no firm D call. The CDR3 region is CASSLFETYEQYF. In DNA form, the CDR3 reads TGTGCCAGCAGTTTATTCGAAACCTACGAGCAGTACTTC.